Below, 19 T cell receptor beta chains from the same sample are listed, as sequenced in a study of metastatic and nonmetastatic thyroid tumors. TCRdb called clones again from the PCR reads with MiXCR. The table lists approximately 40,000 clones, 11% of them singletons. All patients reached thyroid surgery having received no treatment beforehand. Input material: blood. The source of these receptors is a female donor with papillary thyroid cancer or a benign thyroid nodule (not recorded which). Some clones in this sample may be carry-over from other donors' samples.

This clone came up many times. This chain uses TRBV11-2 with TRBJ2-1; a possible D gene is TRBD1 (6 bases). The CDR3 has 14 residues. V lost 4 bases and J 9 bases, leaving 16 bases between the germline ends. CDR1 SGHAT and CDR2 FQNNGV come from the germline V gene. The CDR3 loop is CASSSGNRAAEQFF. CDR3 DNA sequence: TGTGCCAGCAGCTCCGGAAACAGGGCTGCTGAGCAGTTCTTC. Supplemented by reference TRBV11-2 and TRBJ2-1, the full variable domain reads EAGVAQSPRYKIIEKRQSVAFWCNPISGHATLYWYQQILGQGPKLLIQFQNNGVVDDSQLPKDRFSAERLKGVDSTLKIQPAKLEDSAVYLCASSSGNRAAEQFFGPGTRLTVL.

This clone was observed at least ten times. The chain employs TRBV11-2 and TRBJ2-1; D is perhaps TRBD2 (6 bases). Looked up from germline, CDR1 is SGHAT and CDR2 is FQNNGV. This CDR3 region has 13 residues. Between the trimmed V and J ends, which lost 7 bases and 8 bases, there was a span of 15 bases. The CDR3 is CASILSWGDEQFF. In DNA, the CDR3 is TGTGCCAGCATCCTGAGCTGGGGGGATGAGCAGTTCTTC.

This clone was seen many times. The chain has TRBV12-3 or TRBV12-4 and TRBJ2-3; D not certain. The CDR3 is 14 residues long. V was clipped by 6 bases and J by 1 base, with 11 bases between them. CDR3 sequence reads: CASSSEWGTDTQYF. The CDR3 DNA follows: TGTGCCAGCAGCTCGGAGTGGGGCACAGATACGCAGTATTTT.

This clone was counted ten times or more. The chain couples TRBV11-3 to TRBJ2-5; tentative D call: TRBD2 (6 bases). The V end lost 5 bases, the J end lost 0 bases, and 13 bases lay between the germline ends. Germline V gene data show CDR1 as SGHNT and CDR2 as YENEEA. The CDR3 is made up of 15 amino acids. CDR3 in DNA: TGTGCCAGCAGCCTCGGAGGGCAGAACCAAGAGACCCAGTACTTC. Translation: CASSLGGQNQETQYF. Variable domain in full (rest from reference TRBV11-3 and TRBJ2-5): EAGVVQSPRYKIIEKKQPVAFWCNPISGHNTLYWYLQNLGQGPELLIRYENEEAVDDSQLPKDRFSAERLKGVDSTLKIQPAELGDSAVYLCASSLGGQNQETQYFGPGTRLLVL.

This clone has ten or more counts. As DNA, the CDR3 is TGTGCCAGCAGCCACTATACTACAACGCGCTACAATGAGCAGTTCTTC. Translated: CASSHYTTTRYNEQFF. The chain joins TRBV6-1 to TRBJ2-1; D ambiguous. Trimming left V 6 bases short and J 3 bases short, with 18 bases between. The CDR3 is 16 amino acids. In germline, CDR1 is MNHNS, CDR2 SASEGT.

This clone has just a few counts. One end of the junction varies from germline; a read error may be responsible. The chain couples TRBV6-1 to TRBJ2-5, with 7 bases fitting TRBD1. The CDR3 covers 15 residues. The germline V gene has CDR1 MNHNS and CDR2 SASEGT. This CDR3 reads CASSGGQSPQETQYF. CDR3 DNA: TGTGCCAGCAGTGGGGGACAGTCCCCCCAAGAAACCCAGTACTTC.

This clone came up once. The chain recombines TRBV7-6 with TRBJ2-7; 8 bases map to TRBD2. Per germline, CDR1 SGHVS and CDR2 FNYEAQ. The CDR3 consists of 14 residues. The CDR3 bases are TGTGCGACGTCCAGACTAGCGTGGTCCTACGAAGTGTACTTC. Its translation is CATSRLAWSYEVYF.

This clone was found many times. The gene calls are TRBV28 and TRBJ2-7; 9 bases are shared with TRBD2. Germline V gene sequence: CDR1 MDHEN, CDR2 SYDVKM. Trimming cost V 5 bases and J 3 bases; bases outside gene matches: 11. This CDR3 region has 16 residues. CDR3 sequence: CASSLPGLATNYEQYF. DNA for the CDR3: TGTGCCAGCAGTCTTCCGGGACTAGCAACGAACTACGAGCAGTACTTC.

This clone has ten or more counts. The chain links TRBV7-9 to TRBJ2-3; D is undetermined. CDR1 SEHNR and CDR2 FQNEAQ come from the germline V gene (reference sequence). V shed 1 base and J shed 7 bases, with 12 bases lying between them. CDR3 size: 14 residues. For the CDR3, the DNA is TGTGCCAGCAGCTTAGAGGGCCCCGGGTATACGCAGTATTTT. As protein: CASSLEGPGYTQYF.

This clone has a count of ten or more. The V gene is TRBV20-1, the J gene TRBJ2-7, with 7 bases aligning to TRBD2. Germline CDR1 and CDR2: DFQATT and SNEGSKA (reference sequence). The CDR3 covers 14 residues. V shed 3 bases and J 6 bases; nucleotides not matched to a gene: 11. The CDR3 is CSARKRREEFEQYF. Written as DNA, the CDR3 is TGCAGTGCTAGGAAACGACGGGAGGAGTTCGAGCAGTACTTC.

At least ten counts were recorded for this clone. The chain recombines TRBV5-6 with TRBJ2-7; maybe TRBD1 (6 bases). The germline gives CDR1 SGHDT, CDR2 YYEEEE. The CDR3 runs 14 residues. Trimming pared 1 base from V and 2 bases from J, leaving 10 bases between. For the CDR3, the DNA is TGTGCCAGCAGCTTGCCAGGGGTCACCTACGAGCAGTACTTC. It encodes CASSLPGVTYEQYF.

This clone was counted ten times or more. In nucleotides, the CDR3 is TGTGCCAGCGGGTCGGACAGGGGGCGGTACAATGAGCAGTTCTTC. Protein product: CASGSDRGRYNEQFF. The chain carries TRBV6-1 and TRBJ2-1, with TRBD1 matching over 11 bases. This CDR3 comprises 15 residues. The V and J ends lost 8 bases and 4 bases, in that order; junction bases with no gene match: 7. Germline V lookup: CDR1 MNHNS, CDR2 SASEGT.

This clone was counted many times. This may arise from a read error, as a much more abundant clone is one base away. Other DNA variants within this sample encode the same CDR3. The chain recombines TRBV15 with TRBJ2-7; D remains unclear. From germline, CDR1 is LNHNV and CDR2 YYDKDF (reference sequence). The length of the CDR3 is 14 residues. The CDR3 DNA reads as TGTGCCATCAGCAGAGATGCGAGCTCCTACGAGCAGTACTTC. Protein product: CAISRDASSYEQYF. Using reference TRBV15 and TRBJ2-7 for the parts outside the CDR3, the full variable domain is DAMVIQNPRYQVTQFGKPVTLSCSQTLNHNVMYWYQQKSSQAPKLLFHYYDKDFNNEADTPDNFQSRRPNTSFCFLDIRSPGLGDTAMYLCAISRDASSYEQYFGPGTRLTVT.

This clone was recorded at least ten times. V and J are TRBV30 and TRBJ1-1; D unresolved. Trimming cost V 1 base and J 4 bases, with 10 bases left between them. Per germline, CDR1 GTSNPN and CDR2 SVGIG (reference sequence). This CDR3 has 13 residues. This CDR3 is CAWSAEGFTEAFF. CDR3 in DNA: TGTGCCTGGAGTGCAGAGGGATTCACTGAAGCTTTCTTT.

In regard to this clone: Other nucleotide sequences in the sample specify the same CDR3. The rearrangement joins TRBV5-5 to TRBJ1-2, with D possibly matching TRBD1 (5 bases). V lost 3 bases and J 5 bases, leaving 17 bases between the germline ends. CDR3 length equals 15 residues. Germline values: CDR1 SGHKS, CDR2 YYEKEE (reference sequence). The CDR3 DNA follows: TGTGCCAGCAGCTGGGCGGGGCAGGGTTCATATGGCTACACCTTC. Its protein product is CASSWAGQGSYGYTF.

This clone was seen ten or more times. Here the CDR3 DNA reads TGTGCCATCAGTGGGCTAGCAGGGAGCGAGCAGTACTTC. Protein sequence: CAISGLAGSEQYF. The rearrangement links TRBV10-3 to TRBJ2-7, with D perhaps given as TRBD1 or TRBD2 (5 bases each). The CDR3 totals 13 residues. CDR1 is ENHRY, CDR2 SYGVKD, per germline. Deletions cut 4 bases from V and 6 bases from J, with 13 bases between.

Many counts were recorded for this clone. The chain combines TRBV25-1 with TRBJ1-5; D is possibly TRBD1 (5 bases). Germline V CDR1 and CDR2: MGHDK, SYGVNS. V was cut by 1 base and J by 7 bases, with 20 bases left in between. This CDR3 contains 17 residues. For the CDR3, the DNA is TGTGCCAGCAGTGAATCGCGGACGGGGGGGAGGAGACAGCCCCAGCATTTT. Residues: CASSESRTGGRRQPQHF. Filled out from reference TRBV25-1 and TRBJ1-5, the complete variable domain reads EADIYQTPRYLVIGTGKKITLECSQTMGHDKMYWYQQDPGMELHLIHYSYGVNSTEKGDLSSESTVSRIRTEHFPLTLESARPSHTSQYLCASSESRTGGRRQPQHFGDGTRLSIL.

This clone was observed at least ten times. The CDR3 spells CASSFGRAGKVNTEAFF. CDR3 nucleotide sequence: TGTGCCAGCAGTTTTGGTAGGGCAGGGAAAGTGAACACTGAAGCTTTCTTT. This chain connects TRBV28 to TRBJ1-1, with D perhaps matching TRBD1 (5 bases). Germline-derived CDR1 and CDR2 are MDHEN and SYDVKM. The V and J ends lost 3 bases and 0 bases respectively, with 17 bases between them. The CDR3 runs to 17 residues. Combining the CDR3 with reference TRBV28 and TRBJ1-1 gives the whole variable domain DVKVTQSSRYLVKRTGEKVFLECVQDMDHENMFWYRQDPGLGLRLIYFSYDVKMKEKGDIPEGYSVSREKKERFSLILESASTNQTSMYLCASSFGRAGKVNTEAFFGQGTRLTVV.

Details on this clone: At one boundary the junction diverges from the germline segment, which might be a read error. This chain joins TRBV7-2 and TRBJ2-1, with TRBD2 identical over 10 bases. CDR1 and CDR2 (germline): SGHTA, FQGNSA. The CDR3 loop spans 14 amino acids. CDR3 residues: CAISSRSGRYEQFF. CDR3 DNA: TGTGCCATCAGCTCACGTAGCGGGAGGTACGAGCAGTTCTTC.